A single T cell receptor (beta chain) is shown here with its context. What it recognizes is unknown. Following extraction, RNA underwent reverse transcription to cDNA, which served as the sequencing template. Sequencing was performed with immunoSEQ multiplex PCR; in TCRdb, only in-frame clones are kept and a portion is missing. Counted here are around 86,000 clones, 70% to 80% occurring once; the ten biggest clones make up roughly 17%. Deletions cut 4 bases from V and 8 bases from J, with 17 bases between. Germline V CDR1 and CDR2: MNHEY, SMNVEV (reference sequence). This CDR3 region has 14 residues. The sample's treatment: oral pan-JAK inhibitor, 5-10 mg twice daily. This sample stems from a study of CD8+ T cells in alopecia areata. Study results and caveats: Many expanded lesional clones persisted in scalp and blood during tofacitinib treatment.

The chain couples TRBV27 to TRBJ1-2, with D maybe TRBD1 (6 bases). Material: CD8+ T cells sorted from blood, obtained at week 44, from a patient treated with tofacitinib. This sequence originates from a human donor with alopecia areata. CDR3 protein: CASSSNQGIRGYTF. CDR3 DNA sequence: TGTGCCAGCAGTTCGAACCAGGGGATCCGGGGCTACACCTTC.